Listed below are T cell receptor beta chains from one sample, sequenced in a study of cytomegalovirus exposure and HLA in healthy donors. Sequenced by immunoSEQ multiplex PCR; TCRdb stores in-frame clones only, minus some. This sample's clone table lists around 70,000 clones. Material: PBMCs. These receptors were obtained from a woman aged 40 to 50 in good health and CMV-seropositive. The CDR3 runs from the conserved cysteine through the conserved F or W. D genes are given only for firm matches.

TRBJ2-3	TRBD2	TRBV7-9	TGTGCCAGCAGCCGGACTAGCGGAGTCACAGATACGCAGTATTTT	CASSRTSGVTDTQYF
TRBJ1-5	NA	TRBV2	TGTGCCAGCAGCCGGGGGGTGGGCAATCAGCCCCAGCATTTT	CASSRGVGNQPQHF
TRBJ2-1	TRBD2	TRBV10-3	TGTGCCATAAACTCCGGGACTAGCCTCAATGAGCAGTTCTTC	CAINSGTSLNEQFF
TRBJ2-2	TRBD1	TRBV6-5	TGTGCCAGCATAGACAGGGGGCATAGACCCGGGGAGCTGTTTTTT	CASIDRGHRPGELFF
TRBJ2-3	NA	TRBV9	TGTGCCAGCAGCCCCCGGTTAGATACGCAGTATTTT	CASSPRLDTQYF
TRBJ2-1	TRBD2	TRBV27	TGTGCCAGCAGGGGACTAGCGGGAGTGGAGTTCTTC	CASRGLAGVEFF
TRBJ2-3	TRBD1	TRBV9	TGTGCCAGCAGCGAAGCGACAGGGGATGGCACAGATACGCAGTATTTT	CASSEATGDGTDTQYF
TRBJ1-5	NA	TRBV6-1	TGTGCCAGCAGTGTTACAAGGGGGGGGCCCTGGGGTAGCAATCAGCCCCAGCATTTT	CASSVTRGGPWGSNQPQHF
TRBJ1-2	TRBD1	TRBV19	TGTGCCAGTAGTGCACAGGGGGCAACCTATGGCTACACCTTC	CASSAQGATYGYTF
TRBJ1-1	NA	TRBV28	TGTGCCAGCAGCGACGCGGCGACAGTCCAGAACACTGAAGCTTTCTTT	CASSDAATVQNTEAFF
TRBJ2-5	NA	TRBV9	TGTGCCAGCAGCGTTCAGGGGGGGACTAGACAAGAGACCCAGTACTTC	CASSVQGGTRQETQYF
TRBJ1-1	NA	TRBV30	TGTGCCGGAGGGTGGGGCACTGAAGCTTTCTTT	CAGGWGTEAFF
TRBJ1-4	NA	TRBV7-2	TGTGCCAGCAGCTTAGACAGCTCTAATGAAAAACTGTTTTTT	CASSLDSSNEKLFF
TRBJ1-2	NA	TRBV5-6	TGTGCCAGCAGCCGGCCGGGGGGGCACTATGGCTACACCTTC	CASSRPGGHYGYTF
TRBJ1-1	NA	TRBV5-6	TGTGCCAGCAGCTTAAGGGCGGGGACTGAAGCTTTCTTT	CASSLRAGTEAFF
TRBJ2-7	NA	TRBV27	TGTGCCAGCGATGAGGGCCGCACCTACGAGCAGTACTTC	CASDEGRTYEQYF
TRBJ1-2	TRBD1	TRBV4-1	TGCGCCAGCAGCCAGTTACAGGGGGTTATGGATGGCTACACCTTC	CASSQLQGVMDGYTF
TRBJ2-7	NA	TRBV11-2	TGTGCCAGCAGCGCGTCCCTGCGGCGGTCCCCCTACGAGCAGTACTTC	CASSASLRRSPYEQYF
TRBJ2-1	NA	TRBV11-2	TGTGCCAGCAGCTCCGGACAGCAGGCCCTTATGTACAATGAGCAGTTCTTC	CASSSGQQALMYNEQFF
TRBJ2-3	TRBD2	TRBV4-1	TGCGCCAGCAGCCAAGATCGAAGTAGCGGGATATCAACAGATACGCAGTATTTT	CASSQDRSSGISTDTQYF
TRBJ1-1	NA	TRBV2	TGTGCCAGCAGTGTCCGGGGGGCTTTCTTT	CASSVRGAFF
TRBJ2-7	TRBD2	TRBV5-4	TGTGCCAGCAGCTTAGGAGGGACTAGTGTCTCCGAGCAGTACTTC	CASSLGGTSVSEQYF
TRBJ2-3	TRBD2	TRBV5-1	TGCGCCAGCAGCTTAAGGACTAGCGGATCAGATACGCAGTATTTT	CASSLRTSGSDTQYF
TRBJ2-1	TRBD2	TRBV5-1	TGCGCCAGCAGCTTGATAGCGGGAGACAATGAGCAGTTCTTC	CASSLIAGDNEQFF
TRBJ2-5	TRBD2	TRBV7-2	TGTGCCAGCAGCCGACTAGCGGGAGGGCGAGGGGAGACCCAGTACTTC	CASSRLAGGRGETQYF
TRBJ1-2	TRBD1	TRBV7-8	TGTGCCAGCAGCTTCGCCGGACAGGGGCACTATGGCTACACCTTC	CASSFAGQGHYGYTF
TRBJ2-1	TRBD1	TRBV6-4	TGTGCCAGCAGTGAGAGGTACAGGGGGCCCTACAATGAGCAGTTCTTC	CASSERYRGPYNEQFF
TRBJ1-2	NA	TRBV7-2	TGTGCCAGCAGCTTACCAGTTCTCTCCAATGGCTACACCTTC	CASSLPVLSNGYTF
TRBJ1-2	NA	TRBV2	TGTGCCAGCAGTGAAGCGCTTCGGAGGGAGTCTGGCTACACCTTC	CASSEALRRESGYTF